The 28 T cell receptor beta chains reported below all come from one sample, sequenced in a study of STAT3 mutations in large granular lymphocyte leukemia. Broader study findings: Every T-cell large granular lymphocyte leukemia patient had at least one immunodominant TCR beta clonotype.

These receptors have no identified antigens. The assay was immunoSEQ multiplex PCR, and TCRdb's table has in-frame clones only and misses some. The data hold tens of thousands of clones, with 60% to 85% observed a single time. The sequenced material came from peripheral blood mononuclear cells. The source of these receptors is a woman aged 50 to 65 with T-cell large granular lymphocyte leukemia. Some clones in this sample may be carry-over from other donors' samples.

This chain uses TRBV30 with TRBJ2-7, with TRBD2 identical over 13 bases. V gave up 5 bases and J gave up 3 bases; unmatched junction bases: 1. The CDR3 runs to 13 residues. Germline values: CDR1 GTSNPN, CDR2 SVGIG (reference sequence). The CDR3 is CAWGLAGVYEQYF. CDR3 coding DNA: TGTGCCTGGGGACTAGCGGGAGTCTACGAGCAGTACTTC.

The genes are TRBV7-2 and TRBJ2-1, with a weak D call TRBD1 (6 bases). Trimming took 3 bases from V and 2 from J, leaving 8 bases between them. Germline CDR1 reads SGHTA; CDR2 reads FQGNSA. The CDR3 spans 14 residues. CDR3: CASSFRGTYNEQFF. Here the CDR3 DNA reads TGTGCCAGCAGCTTCAGGGGAACCTACAATGAGCAGTTCTTC. Full variable domain (outside the CDR3, taken from reference TRBV7-2 and TRBJ2-1): GAGVSQSPSNKVTEKGKDVELRCDPISGHTALYWYRQSLGQGLEFLIYFQGNSAPDKSGLPSDRFSAERTGGSVSTLTIQRTQQEDSAVYLCASSFRGTYNEQFFGPGTRLTVL.

This chain connects TRBV9 to TRBJ2-7; D possibly corresponds to TRBD1 (5 bases). Germline CDR1 reads SGDLS; CDR2 reads YYNGEE. The CDR3 loop spans 14 amino acids. With 0 bases removed from V and 2 bases from J, the gap between germline ends came to 9 bases. CDR3 residues: CASSVGAGTYEQYF. The CDR3 bases are TGTGCCAGCAGCGTAGGGGCAGGGACCTACGAGCAGTACTTC. The whole variable domain, filled in from reference TRBV9 and TRBJ2-7, reads DSGVTQTPKHLITATGQRVTLRCSPRSGDLSVYWYQQSLDQGLQFLIQYYNGEERAKGNILERFSAQQFPDLHSELNLSSLELGDSALYFCASSVGAGTYEQYFGPGTRLTVT.

This sequence joins TRBV7-2 and TRBJ2-7; tentative D call: TRBD1 (6 bases). The length of the CDR3 is 15 residues. Germline V gene data show CDR1 as SGHTA and CDR2 as FQGNSA. The V end was cut by 7 bases, the J end by 2 bases, with 18 bases between. The CDR3 protein is CASTPDSAITYEQYF. In DNA, the CDR3 is TGTGCCAGCACCCCGGACAGCGCCATTACCTACGAGCAGTACTTC. Filled out from reference TRBV7-2 and TRBJ2-7, the complete variable domain reads GAGVSQSPSNKVTEKGKDVELRCDPISGHTALYWYRQSLGQGLEFLIYFQGNSAPDKSGLPSDRFSAERTGGSVSTLTIQRTQQEDSAVYLCASTPDSAITYEQYFGPGTRLTVT.

The V call is TRBV7-2, the J call TRBJ1-1; no reliable D call. Germline V gives CDR1 SGHTA, CDR2 FQGNSA. The CDR3 is made up of 13 amino acids. V was pared by 4 bases and J by 0 bases, with 6 bases between. CDR3 amino acids: CASSSPLNTEAFF. The DNA of the CDR3 is TGTGCCAGCAGCTCCCCGTTGAACACTGAAGCTTTCTTT. Complete variable domain (other parts from reference TRBV7-2 and TRBJ1-1): GAGVSQSPSNKVTEKGKDVELRCDPISGHTALYWYRQSLGQGLEFLIYFQGNSAPDKSGLPSDRFSAERTGGSVSTLTIQRTQQEDSAVYLCASSSPLNTEAFFGQGTRLTVV.

The V call is TRBV30, the J call TRBJ2-1; 13 bases match TRBD2. Germline trimming cut 2 bases from V and 9 bases from J; bases unmatched to any gene: 13. Germline V lookup: CDR1 GTSNPN, CDR2 SVGIG (reference sequence). The CDR3 covers 17 residues. The CDR3 DNA sequence: TGTGCCTGGAGTCGGGTACTCACTAGCGGGAGGGCCATTGAGCAGTTCTTC. Translated, it gives CAWSRVLTSGRAIEQFF.

The CDR3: CASSSAGGWDTQYF. Here the CDR3 DNA reads TGCGCCAGCAGCTCAGCGGGAGGATGGGATACGCAGTATTTT. This chain links TRBV5-1 with TRBJ2-3, with TRBD2 identical over 9 bases. Looked up from germline, CDR1 is SGHRS and CDR2 is YFSETQ. The CDR3 sequence is 14 residues long. The V gene end was trimmed by 3 bases and the J gene end by 6 bases; junction bases not matched to a gene: 5. The entire variable domain, with the rest obtained from reference TRBV5-1 and TRBJ2-3, is as follows: KAGVTQTPRYLIKTRGQQVTLSCSPISGHRSVSWYQQTPGQGLQFLFEYFSETQRNKGNFPGRFSGRQFSNSRSEMNVSTLELGDSALYLCASSSAGGWDTQYFGPGTRLTVL.

The chain carries TRBV5-1 and TRBJ2-5; tentatively, D is TRBD2 (5 bases). Germline V gene sequence: CDR1 SGHRS, CDR2 YFSETQ. V was shortened by 0 bases and J by 1 base, with 10 bases between the two germline ends. The length of the CDR3 is 15 residues. The CDR3 coding sequence is TGCGCCAGCAGCTTGGTTGCGGGCTTCCAAGAGACCCAGTACTTC. Translated: CASSLVAGFQETQYF.

The chain uses TRBV12-5 and TRBJ2-3; TRBD2 matches 9 bases. The trim removed 6 bases at V and 4 bases at J, leaving 11 bases unmatched. Germline CDR1 is LGHNT and CDR2 is FRNRAP. The CDR3 consists of 16 residues. The CDR3 sequence: CASGPGTSSSPDTQYF. The CDR3 DNA reads TGTGCTAGTGGCCCTGGGACTAGCTCCTCCCCAGATACGCAGTATTTT.

This clone has more than one count but fewer than ten. The genes are TRBV6-1 and TRBJ2-7; D is possibly TRBD2 (6 bases). CDR1 MNHNS and CDR2 SASEGT come from the germline V gene. V was pared by 8 bases and J by 6 bases, with 20 bases between. The CDR3 is 14 amino acids. CDR3 sequence: CASVPGVRYGEQYF. In DNA form, the CDR3 reads TGTGCCAGCGTTCCGGGGGTTAGATATGGCGAGCAGTACTTC.

This clone appeared a single time. The rearrangement joins TRBV5-4 to TRBJ2-5; 11 positions agree with TRBD2. Germline V gives CDR1 SGHNT, CDR2 YYREEE (reference sequence). The CDR3 length is 13 residues. J gave up 5 bases and V 4 bases, and 1 base lay outside the gene matches. The CDR3 DNA reads TGTGCCAGCAGCAGGACTAGCGGGGAGACCCAGTACTTC. Amino acid sequence: CASSRTSGETQYF.

CDR3 residues: CASSQSGAGELFF. Written as DNA, the CDR3 is TGTGCCAGCAGCCAATCAGGGGCCGGGGAGCTGTTTTTT. The rearrangement uses TRBV14 and TRBJ2-2; perhaps TRBD1 as D (6 bases). V lost 2 bases, J lost 6 bases, and 7 bases lay in between. Germline V gives CDR1 SGHDN, CDR2 FVKESK. This CDR3 region has 13 residues.

This rearrangement joins TRBV7-9 to TRBJ1-2, with D hard to call. The CDR3 is 12 amino acids. CDR1 is SEHNR, CDR2 FQNEAQ, per germline (reference sequence). V lost 1 base and J lost 8, with 8 bases in between. CDR3 bases: TGTGCCAGCAGCTTAGACAGCAGCGGCTACACCTTC. This gives the protein CASSLDSSGYTF.

V usage is TRBV18 and J usage is TRBJ1-2, with D perhaps matching TRBD1 (6 bases). The V gene lost 1 base and the J gene lost 8 bases, with 17 bases spanning the gap. CDR1 is KGHSH and CDR2 is LQKENI in the germline V gene. The CDR3 extends over 15 amino acids. The CDR3 region is CASSPLGNREFGYTF. The CDR3 DNA is TGTGCCAGCTCACCACTAGGGAACAGGGAGTTCGGCTACACCTTC.

The V gene is TRBV5-6, the J gene TRBJ2-1; D is uncertain. This CDR3 spans 13 amino acids. Trimming left V 4 bases short and J 4 bases short, with 9 bases between. The germline gives CDR1 SGHDT, CDR2 YYEEEE. The CDR3 DNA reads TGTGCCAGCAGCCTGCGGCGGTACAATGAGCAGTTCTTC. Translated, it gives CASSLRRYNEQFF.

The chain joins TRBV5-4 to TRBJ1-1; the match to TRBD1 covers 10 bases. Germline loops: CDR1 SGHNT, CDR2 YYREEE (reference sequence). The length of the CDR3 is 17 residues. The trim removed 0 bases at V and 4 bases at J, leaving 9 bases unmatched. The CDR3 region has the DNA TGTGCCAGCAGCTTGGTGGACAGGGGGAGATACGGCACTGAAGCTTTCTTT. Protein: CASSLVDRGRYGTEAFF. The whole variable domain, remainder taken from reference TRBV5-4 and TRBJ1-1, is ETGVTQSPTHLIKTRGQQVTLRCSSQSGHNTVSWYQQALGQGPQFIFQYYREEENGRGNFPPRFSGLQFPNYSSELNVNALELDDSALYLCASSLVDRGRYGTEAFFGQGTRLTVV.

This chain links TRBV30 with TRBJ1-2; D is unclear. Looked up from germline, CDR1 is GTSNPN and CDR2 is SVGIG (reference sequence). There are 11 residues in the CDR3. V was cut by 6 bases and J by 5 bases, with 10 bases left in between. Here the CDR3 reads CACDRGYGYTF. The CDR3 region has the DNA TGTGCCTGCGATCGGGGATATGGCTACACCTTC.

V usage is TRBV23-1 and J usage is TRBJ1-2; D remains unclear. TRBV23-1 is known as an ORF, though its function is uncertain. Trimming pared 2 bases from V and 8 bases from J, leaving 24 bases between. The CDR3 covers 17 residues. CDR3 DNA: TGCGCCAGCAGTCAAACACGTCACGAAGACCGGGAGGACGGCTACACCTTC. The encoded protein is CASSQTRHEDREDGYTF.

About this clone: A much larger clone is a single base away; this may be a read error. J is TRBJ1-5 and V is TRBV27; D is undetermined. Between the trimmed V and J ends, which lost 6 bases and 0 bases, there was a span of 6 bases. Germline loops: CDR1 MNHEY, CDR2 SMNVEV (reference sequence). The CDR3 consists of 13 residues. The CDR3: CASSWDSNQPQHF. The CDR3 region has the DNA TGTGCCAGCAGCTGGGATAGCAATCAGCCCCAGCATTTT.

This chain connects TRBV5-4 to TRBJ1-2; D not resolved. From germline, CDR1 is SGHNT and CDR2 YYREEE (reference sequence). With 4 bases removed from V and 1 base from J, the gap between germline ends came to 17 bases. This CDR3 comprises 16 residues. CDR3 region: CASSPSSVHLNYGYTF. DNA of the CDR3: TGTGCCAGCAGCCCGTCATCAGTCCACCTTAACTATGGCTACACCTTC.

This chain joins TRBV7-9 and TRBJ1-2; 8 positions agree with TRBD1. The CDR3 loop spans 13 amino acids. Germline trimming cut 6 bases from V and 8 bases from J; bases unmatched to any gene: 8. The germline V gene encodes CDR1 SEHNR and CDR2 FQNEAQ (reference sequence). CDR3 sequence reads: CASSNGQGIGYTF. In DNA form, the CDR3 reads TGTGCCAGCAGTAACGGACAGGGTATCGGCTACACCTTC.

J is TRBJ2-6 and V is TRBV5-1; possible D gene TRBD1, 6 bases. The germline V and J ends were trimmed by 2 bases and 2 bases, with 14 bases remaining between them. CDR3 size: 17 residues. CDR1 is SGHRS and CDR2 is YFSETQ in the germline V gene. The CDR3 region has the DNA TGCGCCAGCAGCTTAGTCGCTAACAGGGCTGGGGCCAACGTCCTGACTTTC. Protein sequence: CASSLVANRAGANVLTF. Looking up the rest from reference TRBV5-1 and TRBJ2-6 gives the full variable domain: KAGVTQTPRYLIKTRGQQVTLSCSPISGHRSVSWYQQTPGQGLQFLFEYFSETQRNKGNFPGRFSGRQFSNSRSEMNVSTLELGDSALYLCASSLVANRAGANVLTFGAGSRLTVL.

This chain connects TRBV11-2 to TRBJ1-1; D ambiguous. The CDR3 is 12 residues long. Germline CDR1 is SGHAT and CDR2 is FQNNGV. V lost 5 bases, J lost 8 bases, and 12 bases lay in between. The CDR3 reads CASSPRGVEAFF. The DNA of the CDR3 is TGTGCCAGCAGCCCCCGCGGAGTAGAAGCTTTCTTT.

This clone is classed as medium-sized. This chain connects TRBV6-5 to TRBJ2-7; 7 bases map to TRBD1. The germline V gene encodes CDR1 MNHEY and CDR2 SVGAGI. The CDR3 runs to 15 residues. With V trimmed by 4 bases and J by 4 bases, 10 bases remained unmatched. The CDR3 DNA follows: TGTGCCAGCAGTTCCCCGGGACAGAGACCTTACGAGCAGTACTTC. Translation: CASSSPGQRPYEQYF.

CDR3 bases: TGTGCCAGCTCACCAGTGCGGACTGAAGCTTTCTTT. Translated: CASSPVRTEAFF. The gene calls are TRBV18 and TRBJ1-1; no clear D gene. CDR3 length: 12 amino acids. Germline V gives CDR1 KGHSH, CDR2 LQKENI. Trimming removed 2 bases from V and 5 bases from J, with 6 bases in between.

The gene calls are TRBV27 and TRBJ1-2; D is uncertain. Looked up from germline, CDR1 is MNHEY and CDR2 is SMNVEV (reference sequence). This CDR3 comprises 13 residues. Between the trimmed V and J ends, which lost 8 bases and 8 bases, there was a span of 18 bases. The CDR3 loop reads CASSRVARGGYTF. The CDR3 DNA reads TGTGCCAGCTCTAGGGTTGCCCGAGGGGGCTACACCTTC.

A few counts support this clone. This chain uses TRBV6-5 with TRBJ2-7, with unresolved D. Trimming removed 6 bases from V and 3 bases from J, with 15 bases in between. The CDR3 loop spans 14 amino acids. CDR1 MNHEY and CDR2 SVGAGI come from the germline V gene. In DNA, the CDR3 is TGTGCCAGCAGCCGTCATAGAGGTGGCTACGAGCAGTACTTC. This translates into CASSRHRGGYEQYF.

The chain employs TRBV7-8 and TRBJ2-5, with unresolved D. The V end lost 5 bases, the J end lost 5 bases, and 6 bases lay between the germline ends. CDR3 length equals 11 residues. Germline V CDR1 and CDR2: SGHVS, FQNEAQ. The CDR3 bases are TGTGCCAGCAGCGCAGTGGAGACCCAGTACTTC. Residues: CASSAVETQYF.